The source of this TCR beta chain is a study of cytomegalovirus exposure and HLA in healthy donors. The protocol was immunoSEQ multiplex PCR, while the TCRdb copy is restricted to in-frame clones and leaves out a portion. The sample comprises around 200,000 clones, more than 65% of which are singletons, and 2.8% rests with the top ten. Turning to this clone: What it binds is not known.

Overall study findings and caveats: Cytomegalovirus status was reportedly diagnosed by the classifier with high specificity and sensitivity. The tendency of first-cohort TCR clusters to co-occur in the 120 validation repertoires was identified by a subsequent analysis. There were around 160 TCR beta chains listed as cytomegalovirus-associated.

The donors were part of the validation cohort of around 110 subjects. That cohort was separate from the first cohort, which comprised 700 or so subjects. This CDR3 region has 17 residues. The ends lost 5 bases at V and 2 bases at J; junction bases unmatched: 13. Germline V gene sequence: CDR1 SGDLS, CDR2 YYNGEE. Sequenced input: PBMCs. This sequence originates from a woman between 18 and 29 years old in good health and CMV-seropositive. The gene calls are TRBV9 and TRBJ1-2; TRBD1 matches at 9 bases. CDR3 sequence: CASSHGTGRLANYGYTF. The CDR3 DNA is TGTGCCAGCAGTCATGGGACAGGGCGTTTAGCAAACTATGGCTACACCTTC.